This TCR beta chain was documented in a study of lymphopenia after photon versus proton radiotherapy. General study results and limits: Survival link was tested only in deceased patients; proton benefit remains a possibility. Proton therapy kept repertoires fairly stable, unlike photons, which gained effector/memory cells.

Repertoires were generated with immunoSEQ multiplex PCR, while TCRdb's copy carries only in-frame clones and drops some. The sample holds 20,000 to 25,000 clones, about four fifths seen once. Germline V gives CDR1 SGHTA, CDR2 FQGTGA. Trimming removed 8 bases from V and 7 bases from J, with 14 bases in between. The CDR3 runs to 13 residues. Of note for this clone: Antigen unknown.

Sequencing used peripheral blood, obtained from a patient treated with photon-based radiotherapy. The V and J genes are TRBV7-3 and TRBJ2-2; maybe TRBD2 (6 bases). The receptor was derived from a man aged 35-49 years with gastric cancer. The CDR3 DNA sequence: TGTGCCAGCGCTCGCGGGGAAGGCGGGGAGCTGTTTTTT. Protein product: CASARGEGGELFF.